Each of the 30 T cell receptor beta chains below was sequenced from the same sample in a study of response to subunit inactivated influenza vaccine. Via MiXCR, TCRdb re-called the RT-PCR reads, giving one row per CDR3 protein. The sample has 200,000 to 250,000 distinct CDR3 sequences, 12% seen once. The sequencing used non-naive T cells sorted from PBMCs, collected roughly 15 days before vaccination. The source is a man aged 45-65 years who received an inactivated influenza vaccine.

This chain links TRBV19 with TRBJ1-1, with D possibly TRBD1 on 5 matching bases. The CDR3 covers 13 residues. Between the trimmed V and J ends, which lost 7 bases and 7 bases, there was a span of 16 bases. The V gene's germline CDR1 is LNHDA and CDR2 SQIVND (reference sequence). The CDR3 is CASTPAGWIEAFF. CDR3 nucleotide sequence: TGTGCCAGTACCCCCGCAGGGTGGATTGAAGCTTTCTTT.

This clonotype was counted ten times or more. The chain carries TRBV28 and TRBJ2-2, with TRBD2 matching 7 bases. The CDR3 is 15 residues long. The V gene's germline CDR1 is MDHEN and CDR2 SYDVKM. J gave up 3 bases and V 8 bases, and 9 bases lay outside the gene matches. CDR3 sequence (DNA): TGTGCCAGCCGCGAGGGAGGGGCCTACACCGGGGAGCTGTTTTTT. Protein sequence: CASREGGAYTGELFF.

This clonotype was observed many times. The CDR3 loop reads CASSPRTGDTGELFF. Here the CDR3 DNA reads TGTGCCAGCAGCCCCCGGACAGGGGACACCGGGGAGCTGTTTTTT. The V call is TRBV12-3 or TRBV12-4, the J call TRBJ2-2; 9 nucleotides line up with TRBD1. This CDR3 is built from 15 residues. V lost 6 bases, J lost 3 bases, and 5 bases stayed unmatched.

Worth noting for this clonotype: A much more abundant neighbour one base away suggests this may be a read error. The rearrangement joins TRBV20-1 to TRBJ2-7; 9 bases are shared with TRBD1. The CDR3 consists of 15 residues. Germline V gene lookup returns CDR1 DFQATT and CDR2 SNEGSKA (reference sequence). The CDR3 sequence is CSVRDSRTGVYEQYF. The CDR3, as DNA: TGCAGTGTTAGAGATTCCCGGACAGGGGTTTACGAGCAGTACTTC.

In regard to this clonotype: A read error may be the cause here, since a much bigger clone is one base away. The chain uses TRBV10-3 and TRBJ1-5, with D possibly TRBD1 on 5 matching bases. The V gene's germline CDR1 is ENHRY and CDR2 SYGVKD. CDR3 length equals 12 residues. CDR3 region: CAIGAANQPRHF. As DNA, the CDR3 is TGTGCCATCGGGGCAGCTAATCAGCCCCGGCATTTT.

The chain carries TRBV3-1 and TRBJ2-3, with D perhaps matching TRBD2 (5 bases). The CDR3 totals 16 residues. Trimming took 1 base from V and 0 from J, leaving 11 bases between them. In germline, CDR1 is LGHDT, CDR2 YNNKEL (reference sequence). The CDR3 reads CASSQAPGSSTDTQYF. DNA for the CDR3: TGTGCCAGCAGCCAAGCTCCGGGGTCGAGCACAGATACGCAGTATTTT.

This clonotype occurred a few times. CDR3 DNA sequence: TGTGCCAGCAGCCTCGCTGGGGGCTACACCTTC. Translating gives CASSLAGGYTF. The rearrangement uses TRBV7-2 and TRBJ1-2; no reliable D call. The CDR3 extends over 11 amino acids. The V gene's germline CDR1 is SGHTA and CDR2 FQGNSA. Deletions cut 5 bases from V and 8 bases from J, with 9 bases between.

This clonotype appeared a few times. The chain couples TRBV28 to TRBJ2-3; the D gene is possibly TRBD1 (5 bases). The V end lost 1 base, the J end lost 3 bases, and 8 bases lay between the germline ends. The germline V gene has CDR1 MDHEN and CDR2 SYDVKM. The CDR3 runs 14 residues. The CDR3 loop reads CASSLSQGTDTQYF. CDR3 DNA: TGTGCCAGCAGTTTATCCCAGGGAACAGATACGCAGTATTTT.

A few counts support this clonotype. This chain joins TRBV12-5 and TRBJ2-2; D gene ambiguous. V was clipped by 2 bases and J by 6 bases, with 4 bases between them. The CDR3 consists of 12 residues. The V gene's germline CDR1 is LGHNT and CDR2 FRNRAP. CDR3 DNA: TGTGCTAGTGGTTTGCCCGCCGGGGAGCTGTTTTTT. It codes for CASGLPAGELFF.

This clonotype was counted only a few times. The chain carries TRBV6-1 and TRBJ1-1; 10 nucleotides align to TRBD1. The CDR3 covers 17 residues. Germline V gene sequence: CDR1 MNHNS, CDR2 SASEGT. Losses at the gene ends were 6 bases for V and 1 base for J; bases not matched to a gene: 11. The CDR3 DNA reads TGTGCCAGCAGCCTCGGCGGGACAGGGGTCCCGAACACTGAAGCTTTCTTT. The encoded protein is CASSLGGTGVPNTEAFF.

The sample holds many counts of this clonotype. The CDR3 sequence is CASSWTSGYYEQYF. The CDR3 DNA is TGTGCCAGCAGCTGGACTAGCGGATACTACGAGCAGTACTTC. The genes are TRBV6-1 and TRBJ2-7; 10 nucleotides match TRBD2. The CDR3 has 14 amino acids. J lost 3 bases, V lost 6 bases, and 5 bases had no gene match. The germline CDR1 and CDR2 sequences are MNHNS and SASEGT.

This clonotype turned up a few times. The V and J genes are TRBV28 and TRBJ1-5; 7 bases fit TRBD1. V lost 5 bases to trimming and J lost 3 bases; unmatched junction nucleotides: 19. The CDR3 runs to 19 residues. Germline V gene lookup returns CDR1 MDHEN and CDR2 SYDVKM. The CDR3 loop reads CASSRLRGLGVSNNQPQHF. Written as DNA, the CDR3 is TGTGCCAGCAGTAGATTAAGGGGGCTGGGGGTTTCGAACAATCAGCCCCAGCATTTT.

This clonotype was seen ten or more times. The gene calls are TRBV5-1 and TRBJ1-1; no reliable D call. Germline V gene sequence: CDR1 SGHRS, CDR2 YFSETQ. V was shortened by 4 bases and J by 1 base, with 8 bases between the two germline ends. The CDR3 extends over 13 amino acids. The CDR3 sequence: CASSRDQNTEAFF. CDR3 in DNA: TGCGCCAGCAGCCGAGATCAGAACACTGAAGCTTTCTTT.

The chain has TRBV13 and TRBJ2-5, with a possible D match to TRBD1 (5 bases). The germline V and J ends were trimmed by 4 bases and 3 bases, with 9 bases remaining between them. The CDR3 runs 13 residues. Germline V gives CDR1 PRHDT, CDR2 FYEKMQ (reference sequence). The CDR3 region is CASSSQGKETQYF. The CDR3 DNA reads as TGTGCCAGCAGCTCTCAGGGAAAAGAGACCCAGTACTTC.

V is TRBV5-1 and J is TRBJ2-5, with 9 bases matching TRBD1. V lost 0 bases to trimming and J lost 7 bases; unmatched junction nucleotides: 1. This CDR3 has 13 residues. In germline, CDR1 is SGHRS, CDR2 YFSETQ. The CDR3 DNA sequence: TGCGCCAGCAGCTTGGAGGACAGGGGGACCCAGTACTTC. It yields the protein CASSLEDRGTQYF.

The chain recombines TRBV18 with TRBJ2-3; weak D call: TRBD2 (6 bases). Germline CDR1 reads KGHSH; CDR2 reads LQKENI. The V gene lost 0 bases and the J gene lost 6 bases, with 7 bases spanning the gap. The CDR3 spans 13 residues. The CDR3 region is CASSPPGGDTQYF. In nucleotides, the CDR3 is TGTGCCAGCTCACCACCTGGGGGGGATACGCAGTATTTT.

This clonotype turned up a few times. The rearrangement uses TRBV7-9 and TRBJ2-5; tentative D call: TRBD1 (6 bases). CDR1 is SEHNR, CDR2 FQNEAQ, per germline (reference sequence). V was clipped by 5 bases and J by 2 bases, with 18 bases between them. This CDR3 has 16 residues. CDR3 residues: CASSVGGSPSQETQYF. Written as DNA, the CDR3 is TGTGCCAGCAGCGTTGGGGGCAGTCCGAGTCAAGAGACCCAGTACTTC.

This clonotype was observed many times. CDR3 in amino acids: CASSRGAGADTEAFF. Written as DNA, the CDR3 is TGTGCCAGCAGCCGAGGGGCCGGGGCCGACACTGAAGCTTTCTTT. V usage is TRBV7-9 and J usage is TRBJ1-1; perhaps TRBD1 as D (5 bases). The CDR3 runs 15 residues. Germline V gene data show CDR1 as SEHNR and CDR2 as FQNEAQ (reference sequence). V was cut by 5 bases and J by 3 bases, with 16 bases left in between.

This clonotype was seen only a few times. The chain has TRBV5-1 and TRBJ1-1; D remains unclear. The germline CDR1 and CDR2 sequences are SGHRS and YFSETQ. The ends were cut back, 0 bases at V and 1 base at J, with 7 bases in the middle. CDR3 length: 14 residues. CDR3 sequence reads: CASSLEEKNTEAFF. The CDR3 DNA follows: TGCGCCAGCAGCTTGGAGGAAAAGAACACTGAAGCTTTCTTT.

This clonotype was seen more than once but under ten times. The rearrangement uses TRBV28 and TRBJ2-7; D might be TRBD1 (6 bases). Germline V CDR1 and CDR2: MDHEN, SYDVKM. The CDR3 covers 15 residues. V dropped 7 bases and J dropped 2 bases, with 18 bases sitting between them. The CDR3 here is CASTYWGQRPYEQYF. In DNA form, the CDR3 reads TGTGCCAGCACGTATTGGGGGCAGCGTCCCTACGAGCAGTACTTC.

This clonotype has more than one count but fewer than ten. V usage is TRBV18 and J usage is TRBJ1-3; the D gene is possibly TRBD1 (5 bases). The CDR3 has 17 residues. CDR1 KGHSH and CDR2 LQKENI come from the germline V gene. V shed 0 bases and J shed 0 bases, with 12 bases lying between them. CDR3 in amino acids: CASSPPEGTSSGNTIYF. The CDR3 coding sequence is TGTGCCAGCTCACCACCGGAGGGGACGAGCTCTGGAAACACCATATATTTT.

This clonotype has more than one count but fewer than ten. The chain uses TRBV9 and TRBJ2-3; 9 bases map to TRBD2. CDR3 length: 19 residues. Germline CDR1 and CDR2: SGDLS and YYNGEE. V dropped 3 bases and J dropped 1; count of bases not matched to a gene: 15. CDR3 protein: CASSAKAGTSLVGTDTQYF. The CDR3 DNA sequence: TGTGCCAGCAGCGCGAAAGCCGGGACTAGCTTGGTCGGCACAGATACGCAGTATTTT. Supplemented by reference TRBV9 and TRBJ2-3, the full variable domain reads DSGVTQTPKHLITATGQRVTLRCSPRSGDLSVYWYQQSLDQGLQFLIQYYNGEERAKGNILERFSAQQFPDLHSELNLSSLELGDSALYFCASSAKAGTSLVGTDTQYFGPGTRLTVL.

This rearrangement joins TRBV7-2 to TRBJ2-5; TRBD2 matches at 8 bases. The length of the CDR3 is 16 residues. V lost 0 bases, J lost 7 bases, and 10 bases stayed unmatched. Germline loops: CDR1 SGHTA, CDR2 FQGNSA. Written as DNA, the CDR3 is TGTGCCAGCAGCTTAGCTGGTAGCGGGAACCACCGGACCCAGTACTTC. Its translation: CASSLAGSGNHRTQYF.

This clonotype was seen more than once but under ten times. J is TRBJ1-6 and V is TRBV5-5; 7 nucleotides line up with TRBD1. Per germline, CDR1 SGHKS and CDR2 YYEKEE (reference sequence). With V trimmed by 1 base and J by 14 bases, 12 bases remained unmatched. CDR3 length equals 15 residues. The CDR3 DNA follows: TGTGCCAGCAGCTTGAGGGGGCCCCCAGGGGGGACCCTCCACTTT. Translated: CASSLRGPPGGTLHF.

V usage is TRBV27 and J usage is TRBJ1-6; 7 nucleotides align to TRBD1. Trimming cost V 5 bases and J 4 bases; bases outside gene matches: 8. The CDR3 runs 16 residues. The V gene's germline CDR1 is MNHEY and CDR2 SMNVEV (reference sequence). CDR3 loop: CASSPGQSLYNSPLHF. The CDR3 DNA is TGTGCCAGCAGTCCGGGACAGAGCTTGTATAATTCACCCCTCCACTTT.

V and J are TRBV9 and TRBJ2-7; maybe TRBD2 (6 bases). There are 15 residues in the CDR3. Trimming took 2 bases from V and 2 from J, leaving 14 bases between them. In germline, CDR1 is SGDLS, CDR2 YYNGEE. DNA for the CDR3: TGTGCCAGCAGCGTCGGGACTTCTTTTACCTACGAGCAGTACTTC. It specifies CASSVGTSFTYEQYF.

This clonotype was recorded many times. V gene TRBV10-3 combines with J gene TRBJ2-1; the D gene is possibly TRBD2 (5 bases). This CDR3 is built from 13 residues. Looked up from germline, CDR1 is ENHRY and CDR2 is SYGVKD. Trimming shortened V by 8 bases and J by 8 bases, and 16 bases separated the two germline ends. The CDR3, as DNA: TGTGCCATCGGGAGCGCCAGTGGGTATGAGCAGTTCTTC. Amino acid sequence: CAIGSASGYEQFF.

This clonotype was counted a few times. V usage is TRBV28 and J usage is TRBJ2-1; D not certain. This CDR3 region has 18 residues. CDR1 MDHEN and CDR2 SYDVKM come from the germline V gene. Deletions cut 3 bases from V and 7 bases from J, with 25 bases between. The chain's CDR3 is CASSFHPEAARLWNEQFF. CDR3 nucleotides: TGTGCCAGCAGTTTCCACCCTGAAGCTGCGCGGCTCTGGAATGAGCAGTTCTTC.

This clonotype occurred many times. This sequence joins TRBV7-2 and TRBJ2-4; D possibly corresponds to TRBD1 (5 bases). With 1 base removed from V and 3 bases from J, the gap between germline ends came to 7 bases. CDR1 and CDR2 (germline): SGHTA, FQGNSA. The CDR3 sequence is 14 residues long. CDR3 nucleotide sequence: TGTGCCAGCAGCTTAGGCGACAGCAAAAACATTCAGTACTTC. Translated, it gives CASSLGDSKNIQYF.

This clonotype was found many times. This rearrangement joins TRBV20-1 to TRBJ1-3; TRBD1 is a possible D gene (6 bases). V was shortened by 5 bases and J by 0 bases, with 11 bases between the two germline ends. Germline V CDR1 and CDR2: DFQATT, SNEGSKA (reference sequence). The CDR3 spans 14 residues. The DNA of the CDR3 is TGCAGTGCTTCGGGACAAAACTCTGGAAACACCATATATTTT. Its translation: CSASGQNSGNTIYF.